The source of this T cell receptor beta chain is a study of OX40 agonist ivuxolimab in advanced cancers. Overall study context: In this cohort, patients received ivuxolimab, an agonistic anti-OX40 (CD134) antibody. Patients undergoing dose escalation presented with hepatocellular carcinoma, melanoma, renal cell or head and neck cancer. Points from the study as a whole: Within 6 weeks, CD4+ and CD8+ blood T cells expanded clonally at 0.1 to 3.0 mg/kg. Partly responding patients at 0.1-3.0 mg/kg showed some of the smallest clonal expansion.

The CDR3 is 13 amino acids. The V end was cut by 5 bases, the J end by 6 bases, with 12 bases between. Germline lookup yields CDR1 LNHDA and CDR2 SQIVND (reference sequence). The protocol was immunoSEQ multiplex PCR, while the TCRdb copy is restricted to in-frame clones and leaves out a portion. The sample records about 58,000 clones, approximately 91% being singletons. There are a few counts of this clone. Its antigen is currently unknown. The rearrangement uses TRBV19 and TRBJ2-3; no definite D call. The clonotype comes from an adult with an advanced solid tumor such as melanoma, head and neck, liver or kidney cancer. The sample was CD4+ or CD8+ T cells sorted from blood, taken in a trial of the OX40 agonist ivuxolimab. CDR3 sequence reads: CASSSLLVDTQYF. CDR3 bases: TGTGCCAGTAGTTCGCTTTTGGTGGATACGCAGTATTTT.